This entry is about one T cell receptor beta chain. The antigen remains undetermined. V lost 4 bases and J 7 bases, leaving 16 bases between the germline ends. This CDR3 is built from 14 residues. The germline V gene encodes CDR1 SEHNR and CDR2 FQNEAQ (reference sequence). Researchers reported that TCR beta cDNA libraries carried unique molecular identifiers. Each batch of roughly 0.9 to 10 million T cells produced hundreds of thousands of cDNA molecules. TCRdb passed the PCR reads through MiXCR, listing each CDR3 protein once. The data contain about 210,000 distinct CDR3 sequences, 29% of them singletons. This entry belongs to a study of post-analysis software for immune sequencing data. Overall study: Included courses were relapsing-remitting and secondary progressive multiple sclerosis; progressive-relapsing multiple sclerosis was also included.

Points from the study as a whole: Diversity measured as normalized Chao1 was significantly lower in multiple sclerosis patients than in controls. Samples from a shared batch, those prepared together, strongly co-clustered by F measure. Relative to controls, patients had a few TRBV segments at higher frequency, with TRBV5-6, TRBV5-1 and TRBV20-1 among these.

The sequence was obtained from a girl aged 2 to 17 with multiple sclerosis. V gene TRBV7-9 combines with J gene TRBJ1-2; D perhaps matches TRBD1 (6 bases). Sequences were obtained from blood. CDR3 DNA sequence: TGTGCCAGCAGCTGGAGACCAGGGGATGGTGGCTACACCTTC. Its translation: CASSWRPGDGGYTF.